One sample yielded the 9 T cell receptor beta chains listed below, sequenced in a study of T cells in Graves' hyperthyroidism and ophthalmopathy. The CDR3 regions of TCR beta were amplified from RNA transcripts. Researchers ran a first-round RT-PCR on the TCR CDR3 using the HTBI primer set. TCRdb used MiXCR to reprocess the multiplex PCR reads, holding one entry per CDR3 protein. This table has approximately 600,000 distinct CDR3 sequences, around 14% appearing once. The sample taken for sequencing was blood. These receptors were taken from a woman aged 30 to 39 with Graves' hyperthyroidism that later progressed to Graves' ophthalmopathy.

This clonotype was observed at least ten times. V gene TRBV2 combines with J gene TRBJ2-7; possibly TRBD1 for D (6 bases). Germline lookup yields CDR1 SNHLY and CDR2 FYNNEI. The V end lost 6 bases, the J end lost 3 bases, and 18 bases lay between the germline ends. The CDR3 covers 15 residues. The CDR3 bases are TGTGCCAGCAGGAAGGCCTGGGGACAAGACTACGAGCAGTACTTC. Its protein is CASRKAWGQDYEQYF.

The V call is TRBV12-5, the J call TRBJ2-5; 7 bases match TRBD1. The CDR3 sequence is 14 residues long. Germline V lookup: CDR1 LGHNT, CDR2 FRNRAP. V was clipped by 5 bases and J by 2 bases; unmatched bases: 5. The CDR3 region is CASGRDRLQETQYF. The DNA for the CDR3 is TGTGCTAGTGGTCGGGACAGACTTCAAGAGACCCAGTACTTC.

The rearrangement uses TRBV12-3 or TRBV12-4 and TRBJ2-2; D ambiguous. Trimming stripped 6 bases from V and 7 bases from J, with 12 bases between. This CDR3 contains 13 residues. The CDR3 region has the DNA TGTGCCAGCAGCCCTGGGCCGGACGGGGAGCTGTTTTTT. It encodes CASSPGPDGELFF.

This sequence joins TRBV2 and TRBJ2-1; possibly TRBD1 or TRBD2 for D (6 bases each). With 1 base removed from V and 12 bases from J, the gap between germline ends came to 22 bases. This CDR3 is built from 16 residues. Germline lookup yields CDR1 SNHLY and CDR2 FYNNEI. CDR3 loop: CASSEGGLIGSKVQFF. In nucleotides, the CDR3 is TGTGCCAGCAGTGAAGGGGGGCTAATCGGGAGCAAGGTGCAGTTCTTC. The full variable domain, with the rest looked up from reference TRBV2 and TRBJ2-1, is EPEVTQTPSHQVTQMGQEVILRCVPISNHLYFYWYRQILGQKVEFLVSFYNNEISEKSEIFDDQFSVERPDGSNFTLKIRSTKLEDSAMYFCASSEGGLIGSKVQFFGPGTRLTVL.

The table lists this clonotype with many counts. The J gene is TRBJ1-5, the V gene TRBV12-3 or TRBV12-4; tentative D call: TRBD1 (6 bases). The ends were cut back, 9 bases at V and 2 bases at J, with 14 bases in the middle. CDR3 length equals 14 residues. Here the CDR3 reads CASDRSYGNQPQHF. CDR3 nucleotide sequence: TGTGCCAGTGACAGGTCGTATGGCAATCAGCCCCAGCATTTT.

This clonotype was detected a few times. This rearrangement joins TRBV19 to TRBJ2-5, with D unresolved. Between the trimmed V and J ends, which lost 3 bases and 3 bases, there was a span of 2 bases. The germline V gene has CDR1 LNHDA and CDR2 SQIVND (reference sequence). The CDR3 sequence is 11 residues long. CDR3 protein: CASSIKETQYF. CDR3 sequence (DNA): TGTGCCAGTAGTATCAAAGAGACCCAGTACTTC.

This clonotype has a count of ten or more. The gene calls are TRBV7-2 and TRBJ2-4, with TRBD2 matching 14 bases. Per the germline V gene, CDR1 is SGHTA and CDR2 is FQGNSA. The CDR3 length is 15 residues. The junction had 2 bases not matched to a gene; V was cut back by 3 bases and J by 7 bases. This CDR3 reads CASSLGLAGVNIQYF. CDR3 nucleotides: TGTGCCAGCAGCTTGGGACTAGCGGGAGTGAACATTCAGTACTTC.

This clonotype has ten or more counts. The chain has TRBV6-1 and TRBJ2-3; possible D gene TRBD2, 7 bases. CDR3 length: 16 residues. Germline V lookup: CDR1 MNHNS, CDR2 SASEGT. Trimming removed 3 bases at V and 0 bases at J, with 13 bases between. The CDR3 sequence: CASSDRTAGSTDTQYF. CDR3 DNA: TGTGCCAGCAGTGATAGGACAGCGGGGAGCACAGATACGCAGTATTTT.

There are many counts of this clonotype. The chain is built from TRBV19 and TRBJ1-5; D unclear. Germline V gene sequence: CDR1 LNHDA, CDR2 SQIVND (reference sequence). V lost 6 bases and J 0 bases, leaving 12 bases between the germline ends. The CDR3 runs to 15 residues. The CDR3 nucleotides are TGTGCCAGTAGGGTGACAACCTATAGCAATCAGCCCCAGCATTTT. Translated: CASRVTTYSNQPQHF.